The TCR beta chain described here comes from a study of blood T cell repertoires in COVID-19. About this clone: A junction boundary mismatches the germline segment, possibly from a read error.

Some clones are missing from TCRdb's copy, which holds only in-frame ones; the method was immunoSEQ multiplex PCR. The repertoire holds fewer than 250,000 clones, 75% to 90% seen once, with roughly 0.7% in the top ten. Germline lookup yields CDR1 MGHRA and CDR2 YSYEKL. The CDR3 loop spans 17 amino acids. This rearrangement joins TRBV4-1 to TRBJ2-5, with 7 bases lining up with TRBD2. Sequencing input: peripheral blood. The TCR was taken from a man aged 35-49 years with acute or convalescent COVID-19. The CDR3 loop reads CASSQDRYRGDHETQYF. As DNA, the CDR3 is TGCGCCAGCAGCCAAGATCGGTACCGGGGGGACCACGAGACCCAGTACTTC.